The 13 T cell receptor beta chains reported below all come from one sample, sequenced in a study of OX40 agonist ivuxolimab in advanced cancers. Sequencing was performed with immunoSEQ multiplex PCR; in TCRdb, only in-frame clones are kept and a portion is missing. In the table there are 66,000 or so clones, about 86% of which are singletons. The sequencing used CD4+ or CD8+ T cells sorted from blood, collected in a trial of the OX40 agonist ivuxolimab. These receptors were taken from an adult with an advanced solid tumor such as melanoma, head and neck, liver or kidney cancer.

This chain uses TRBV10-3 with TRBJ1-5; 9 nucleotides align to TRBD1. Germline CDR1 ENHRY, CDR2 SYGVKD. This CDR3 region has 13 residues. V gave up 10 bases and J gave up 4 bases; unmatched junction bases: 5. Here the CDR3 DNA reads TGTGCCACCGGACAGGGGATTAATCAGCCCCAGCATTTT. Residues: CATGQGINQPQHF.

The chain has TRBV7-2 and TRBJ1-1; no firm D call. The CDR3 contains 14 residues. The germline V and J ends were trimmed by 3 bases and 0 bases, with 8 bases remaining between them. Germline V CDR1 and CDR2: SGHTA, FQGNSA. CDR3 nucleotides: TGTGCCAGCAGCTTCCGGGCCATGAACACTGAAGCTTTCTTT. Amino acid sequence: CASSFRAMNTEAFF.

The chain employs TRBV29-1 and TRBJ1-2; 12 bases agree with TRBD1. J was trimmed by 8 bases and V by 6 bases; bases with no gene match: 13. This CDR3 spans 15 amino acids. CDR1 and CDR2 (germline): SQVTM, ANQGSEA. CDR3 sequence: CSVLRSGTGGAGYTF. The CDR3 bases are TGCAGCGTACTTAGGTCCGGGACAGGGGGCGCGGGCTACACCTTC.

The rearrangement links TRBV18 to TRBJ2-3, with TRBD2 matching 13 bases. V was clipped by 3 bases and J by 6 bases; unmatched bases: 9. The CDR3 has 17 amino acids. The V gene's germline CDR1 is KGHSH and CDR2 LQKENI. The CDR3 is CASSPTGLAGVGDTQYF. The DNA for the CDR3 is TGTGCCAGCTCACCTACTGGACTAGCGGGGGTTGGGGATACGCAGTATTTT.

The genes are TRBV4-1 and TRBJ1-3; D ambiguous. CDR1 MGHRA and CDR2 YSYEKL come from the germline V gene. Trimming pared 1 base from V and 4 bases from J, leaving 11 bases between. This CDR3 is built from 15 residues. The CDR3 protein is CASSQAGLGGNTIYF. Here the CDR3 DNA reads TGCGCCAGCAGCCAAGCTGGCCTAGGGGGAAACACCATATATTTT.

CDR3 DNA: TGTGCCAGCAGCTTGGGTGAGGTTTACGAGCAGTACTTC. Protein sequence: CASSLGEVYEQYF. The chain recombines TRBV11-1 with TRBJ2-7; D is undetermined. Germline assignment: CDR1 SGHAT and CDR2 FQDESV (reference sequence). The CDR3 spans 13 residues. The V gene lost 3 bases and the J gene lost 4 bases, with 10 bases spanning the gap.

The chain carries TRBV7-2 and TRBJ2-7; 7 nucleotides match TRBD1. Trimming at V came to 5 bases and at J to 2 bases, leaving 9 bases not matched to a gene. Germline assignment: CDR1 SGHTA and CDR2 FQGNSA. CDR3 length: 15 amino acids. Here the CDR3 reads CASSPSGTVPYEQYF. In nucleotides, the CDR3 is TGTGCCAGCAGCCCATCCGGGACAGTACCCTACGAGCAGTACTTC.

V gene TRBV5-1 combines with J gene TRBJ2-7; D is unresolved. CDR1 is SGHRS, CDR2 YFSETQ, per germline. The CDR3 length is 14 residues. Trimming stripped 0 bases from V and 5 bases from J, with 12 bases between. In DNA, the CDR3 is TGCGCCAGCAGCTTGGACTTGGACCTGGACGAGCAGTACTTC. Residues: CASSLDLDLDEQYF.

The V call is TRBV19, the J call TRBJ2-5; 12 bases agree with TRBD2. The DNA end is more similar to TRBJ2-7, so the J call may be wrong. CDR1 and CDR2 (germline): LNHDA, SQIVND (reference sequence). This CDR3 is built from 16 residues. The CDR3 nucleotides are TGTGCCAGTAGTATCGACCTAGCGGGGGGGACCTACGAGCAGTACTTC. Translation gives CASSIDLAGGTYEQYF.

The rearrangement joins TRBV7-2 to TRBJ1-1; tentatively, D is TRBD1 (5 bases). Trimming removed 5 bases at V and 0 bases at J, with 10 bases between. Germline V gives CDR1 SGHTA, CDR2 FQGNSA. The CDR3 loop spans 14 amino acids. The CDR3 DNA sequence: TGTGCCAGCAGCCCGGGACTCCTGAACACTGAAGCTTTCTTT. As protein: CASSPGLLNTEAFF.

The genes are TRBV9 and TRBJ2-1; 7 positions match TRBD2. The V gene's germline CDR1 is SGDLS and CDR2 YYNGEE. The CDR3 runs to 15 residues. V lost 1 base and J lost 9; bases outside the gene matches: 10. As DNA, the CDR3 is TGTGCCAGCAGCGTACAGGGAGGGGAACGGGGTGAGCAGTTCTTC. Its translation: CASSVQGGERGEQFF.

V is TRBV6-1 and J is TRBJ1-5; tentatively, D is TRBD1 (5 bases). There are 13 residues in the CDR3. V was clipped by 3 bases and J by 4 bases, with 7 bases between them. Per germline, CDR1 MNHNS and CDR2 SASEGT. This CDR3 is CASSDRANQPQHF. The DNA of the CDR3 is TGTGCCAGCAGTGACAGGGCGAATCAGCCCCAGCATTTT.

The rearrangement links TRBV19 to TRBJ1-2; D is unclear. The CDR3 is 13 amino acids. Looked up from germline, CDR1 is LNHDA and CDR2 is SQIVND (reference sequence). The germline V and J ends were trimmed by 5 bases and 5 bases, with 12 bases remaining between them. CDR3 in DNA: TGTGCCAGTAGTGCAGGTATGGGATATGGCTACACCTTC. Protein: CASSAGMGYGYTF. The entire variable domain, with the rest obtained from reference TRBV19 and TRBJ1-2, is as follows: DGGITQSPKYLFRKEGQNVTLSCEQNLNHDAMYWYRQDPGQGLRLIYYSQIVNDFQKGDIAEGYSVSREKKESFPLTVTSAQKNPTAFYLCASSAGMGYGYTFGSGTRLTVV.